A selection of T cell receptor beta chains follows, all from one sample in a study of CD8 T cells in Susac syndrome. Each CDR3 protein gets one entry after TCRdb re-called the immunoSEQ multiplex PCR reads with MiXCR. The table lists some 150,000 distinct CDR3 sequences, nearly 97% of them singletons. Material for sequencing was CD4+ T cells from PBMCs. Receptors were obtained from a human donor with Susac syndrome. Each CDR3 is given with its conserved first and last residue. D genes are given only for firm matches. Some rows have no size entry. The others give once, few or many, or a class for an expanded clone.

size: .; J: TRBJ2-1; V: TRBV11-2; D: TRBD2; DNA: TGTGCCAGCAGCTTCACTAGCGGGGGGGCCAGCTCCTACAATGAGCAGTTCTTC; CDR3: CASSFTSGGASSYNEQFF
size: .; J: TRBJ2-1; V: TRBV6-5; D: TRBD2; DNA: TGTGCCAGCAAAAGGACTAGCGGAAAGAACAATGAGCAGTTCTTC; CDR3: CASKRTSGKNNEQFF
size: once; J: TRBJ2-7; V: TRBV29-1; D: TRBD1; DNA: TGCAGCGTTAGTGACAGGGAAGAATACGAGCAGTACTTC; CDR3: CSVSDREEYEQYF
size: .; J: TRBJ2-5; V: TRBV4-2; D: .; DNA: TGTGCCAGCAGCCTTGGGACAAATCAAGAGACCCAGTACTTC; CDR3: CASSLGTNQETQYF
size: .; J: TRBJ1-1; V: TRBV27; D: .; DNA: TGTGCCAGCAGTTTGACGCGGGGGAGCACTGAAGCTTTCTTT; CDR3: CASSLTRGSTEAFF
size: .; J: TRBJ1-4; V: TRBV4-1; D: .; DNA: TGCGCCAGCAGCCAACACTCCACCTTTAATGAAAAACTGTTTTTT; CDR3: CASSQHSTFNEKLFF
size: .; J: TRBJ1-2; V: TRBV5-6; D: .; DNA: TGTGCCAGCAGCTTGGGCTGGGGCAGGTGGGGAGGCTACACCTTC; CDR3: CASSLGWGRWGGYTF
size: .; J: TRBJ1-5; V: TRBV2; D: .; DNA: TGTGCCAGCAGATTATCAGGACAGCCCCAGCATTTT; CDR3: CASRLSGQPQHF
size: .; J: TRBJ2-5; V: TRBV20-1; D: .; DNA: TGCAGTGCTAGAGTAAATGAAGAGACCCAGTACTTC; CDR3: CSARVNEETQYF
size: .; J: TRBJ2-1; V: TRBV19; D: TRBD2; DNA: TGTGCCAGTATGGGGGGGACCAGCTCCTACAATGAGCAGTTCTTC; CDR3: CASMGGTSSYNEQFF
size: .; J: TRBJ1-6; V: TRBV20-1; D: .; DNA: TGCAGTGCTAGAGATAGGTTGGGCCGTAATTCACCCCTCCACTTT; CDR3: CSARDRLGRNSPLHF
size: .; J: TRBJ1-1; V: TRBV29-1; D: .; DNA: TGCAGCGGGTTGAACACTGAAGCTTTCTTT; CDR3: CSGLNTEAFF
size: .; J: TRBJ2-1; V: TRBV20-1; D: TRBD2; DNA: TGCAGTGCTAGAGATGGGCAGCGGGGTGGCAATGAGCAGTTCTTC; CDR3: CSARDGQRGGNEQFF
size: .; J: TRBJ2-5; V: TRBV20-1; D: TRBD2; DNA: TGCAGTGCTAGCCCCTGGACTAGCGGGAGAGTAGAGACCCAGTACTTC; CDR3: CSASPWTSGRVETQYF
size: .; J: TRBJ1-5; V: TRBV3-1; D: TRBD1; DNA: TGTGCCAGCAGCCCGGGGACAGGGGTAAGCAATCAGCCCCAGCATTTT; CDR3: CASSPGTGVSNQPQHF
size: .; J: TRBJ1-2; V: TRBV27; D: .; DNA: TGTGCCAGCAGACGAACAGGGTCCAACTATGGCTACACCTTC; CDR3: CASRRTGSNYGYTF
size: .; J: TRBJ2-6; V: TRBV5-4; D: TRBD2; DNA: TGTGCCAGCAGCCTAAGCGGGAGAGGGGCCAACGTCCTGACTTTC; CDR3: CASSLSGRGANVLTF
size: .; J: TRBJ1-3; V: TRBV27; D: .; DNA: TGTGCCAGCAGCCCCACGGCCAGGGGCAACACCATATATTTT; CDR3: CASSPTARGNTIYF
size: .; J: TRBJ2-5; V: TRBV6-5; D: TRBD1; DNA: TGTGCCAGCAGTTCCGACAGGGTGCCCAGGGAGACCCAGTACTTC; CDR3: CASSSDRVPRETQYF
size: .; J: TRBJ2-3; V: TRBV20-1; D: .; DNA: TGCAGTGCCCCGGCAGGGCAGTTGATCACAGATACGCAGTATTTT; CDR3: CSAPAGQLITDTQYF
size: .; J: TRBJ2-7; V: TRBV4-1; D: TRBD2; DNA: TGCGCCAGCAGCCAAGATCTTTCCGGGACTAGCGGGGTGAGGTACGAGCAGTACTTC; CDR3: CASSQDLSGTSGVRYEQYF
size: .; J: TRBJ2-1; V: TRBV7-2; D: .; DNA: TGTGCCAGCAGCTTACCTTCTACCCTCTTAAATGAGCAGTTCTTC; CDR3: CASSLPSTLLNEQFF
size: .; J: TRBJ2-5; V: TRBV14; D: .; DNA: TGTGCCAGCAGCCACACACAGACCCAGTACTTC; CDR3: CASSHTQTQYF
size: .; J: TRBJ1-4; V: TRBV4-1; D: TRBD1; DNA: TGCGCCAGCAGCCAAGCGGGGACAGGAAAAGAAAAACTGTTTTTT; CDR3: CASSQAGTGKEKLFF
size: .; J: TRBJ2-3; V: TRBV24-1; D: .; DNA: TGTGCCACCAGTGATAGCGGGAGCACAGATACGCAGTATTTT; CDR3: CATSDSGSTDTQYF
size: .; J: TRBJ1-5; V: TRBV27; D: .; DNA: TGTGCCAGCAGTTTAAATGGAAATCAGCCCCAGCATTTT; CDR3: CASSLNGNQPQHF
size: .; J: TRBJ1-2; V: TRBV2; D: .; DNA: TGTGCCAGCAGTGAAGTTAAGGCAGGCTACACCTTC; CDR3: CASSEVKAGYTF
size: .; J: TRBJ2-5; V: TRBV5-4; D: TRBD2; DNA: TGTGCCAGCAGCTCCGCGGGGGAACAAGAGACCCAGTACTTC; CDR3: CASSSAGEQETQYF
size: .; J: TRBJ2-1; V: TRBV4-1; D: TRBD2; DNA: TGCGCCAGCAGCCAACCACCCCCGGGACTAGCGGCGAATGAGCAGTTCTTC; CDR3: CASSQPPPGLAANEQFF
size: .; J: TRBJ2-2; V: TRBV24-1; D: TRBD1; DNA: TGTGCCACCAGTGATACGACAGGGACCACCGGGGAGCTGTTTTTT; CDR3: CATSDTTGTTGELFF
size: few; J: TRBJ2-3; V: TRBV24-1; D: .; DNA: TGTGCCACCAGTGACCTTGACAGCGAGCGGGCGCAGTATTTT; CDR3: CATSDLDSERAQYF
size: once; J: TRBJ1-1; V: TRBV4-2; D: TRBD1; DNA: TGTGCCAGCAGCCAAGAGGCCAGGGGGGACACTGAAGCTTTCTTT; CDR3: CASSQEARGDTEAFF
size: once; J: TRBJ2-4; V: TRBV5-1; D: TRBD2; DNA: TGCGCCAGCAGCTTGGACCCAGCGGGGTTAGCCAAAAACATTCAGTACTTC; CDR3: CASSLDPAGLAKNIQYF
size: .; J: TRBJ2-5; V: TRBV20-1; D: .; DNA: TGCAGTGCTAGAGCGTTGTACCAAGAGACCCAGTACTTC; CDR3: CSARALYQETQYF
size: .; J: TRBJ2-7; V: TRBV20-1; D: .; DNA: TGCAGTGCCGTTTTGCGGGGGCCCTACGAGCAGTACTTC; CDR3: CSAVLRGPYEQYF
size: .; J: TRBJ1-2; V: TRBV23-1; D: .; DNA: TGCGCCAGCAGTCCCGTACCCTTTTCGGGCTATGGCTACACCTTC; CDR3: CASSPVPFSGYGYTF
size: .; J: TRBJ1-1; V: TRBV9; D: .; DNA: TGTGCCAGCAGCGTCGAGGGTATGCTGATGAACACTGAAGCTTTCTTT; CDR3: CASSVEGMLMNTEAFF
size: .; J: TRBJ2-7; V: TRBV20-1; D: .; DNA: TGCAGTGCTATCTCGGGGAGCGGGTTCTCCTACGAGCAGTACTTC; CDR3: CSAISGSGFSYEQYF
size: .; J: TRBJ1-2; V: TRBV20-1; D: .; DNA: TGCAGTGCTAGAGATGGGGGGGGGCTCTATGGCTACACCTTC; CDR3: CSARDGGGLYGYTF
size: .; J: TRBJ2-3; V: TRBV4-1; D: .; DNA: TGCGCCAGCAGCCAAGGAAAAGTCGGGGCAGATACGCAGTATTTT; CDR3: CASSQGKVGADTQYF
size: .; J: TRBJ2-1; V: TRBV20-1; D: TRBD2; DNA: TGCAGTGCCGTCCCTGCGCGGGAGAGAAATGAGCAGTTCTTC; CDR3: CSAVPARERNEQFF
size: .; J: TRBJ2-7; V: TRBV4-2; D: .; DNA: TGTGCCAGCAGCCAAGCATCTGGGGGGTACGAGCAGTACTTC; CDR3: CASSQASGGYEQYF
size: .; J: TRBJ2-7; V: TRBV28; D: .; DNA: TGTGCCAGCAGGGGACATCTTCCACCCTACGAGCAGTACTTC; CDR3: CASRGHLPPYEQYF
size: once; J: TRBJ2-7; V: TRBV14; D: .; DNA: TGTGCCAGCAGCCAAGATTGGGGGGAAGTCAGCTCCTACGAGCAGTACTTC; CDR3: CASSQDWGEVSSYEQYF
size: .; J: TRBJ2-7; V: TRBV20-1; D: TRBD2; DNA: TGCAGTGCTAGAACTAGCGGGAGGGGCTACGAGCAGTACTTC; CDR3: CSARTSGRGYEQYF
size: .; J: TRBJ2-7; V: TRBV20-1; D: .; DNA: TGCAGTGCTATGGGGAAGGGATCCTACGAGCAGTACTTC; CDR3: CSAMGKGSYEQYF
size: .; J: TRBJ1-6; V: TRBV23-1; D: .; DNA: TGCGCCAGCAGTCAAAGGGTAACAGAGATCCCGCGGGCACCCCTCCACTTT; CDR3: CASSQRVTEIPRAPLHF
size: .; J: TRBJ2-1; V: TRBV15; D: .; DNA: TGTGCCACCAGCAGACAGGACAATGAGCAGTTCTTC; CDR3: CATSRQDNEQFF
size: .; J: TRBJ2-7; V: TRBV28; D: TRBD1; DNA: TGTGCCAGCAGTACCAGGGGGTTTGACTACGAGCAGTACTTC; CDR3: CASSTRGFDYEQYF
size: .; J: TRBJ1-3; V: TRBV29-1; D: .; DNA: TGCAGCGCCGGGAGCTCTGGAAACACCATATATTTT; CDR3: CSAGSSGNTIYF
size: .; J: TRBJ1-1; V: TRBV29-1; D: .; DNA: TGCAGCTACCAGGGGACGAACACTGAAGCTTTCTTT; CDR3: CSYQGTNTEAFF
size: .; J: TRBJ2-5; V: TRBV20-1; D: .; DNA: TGCAGTGCTAGGGCCCCGGGATTAGGGACCCAGTACTTC; CDR3: CSARAPGLGTQYF
size: .; J: TRBJ2-1; V: TRBV21-1; D: .; DNA: TGTGCCAGCAGCAAAGTATCTTTTTGTGGCGGTGGTCAGGGTTCCTACAATGAGCAGTTCTTC; CDR3: CASSKVSFCGGGQGSYNEQFF
size: .; J: TRBJ2-3; V: TRBV24-1; D: TRBD2; DNA: TGTGCCACCAGCATGGGAAGGGGGCTAGCGGGAGAGGCAGATACGCAGTATTTT; CDR3: CATSMGRGLAGEADTQYF
size: .; J: TRBJ1-2; V: TRBV29-1; D: TRBD1; DNA: TGCAGCGCGGGGGACAGTCTAAATGGCTACACCTTC; CDR3: CSAGDSLNGYTF